This entry is about one TCR beta chain. The antigen remains unidentified. The sample is drawn from a study of T-cell memory formation after mild COVID-19. About the research overall: Clusters were largely donor specific.

Study-wide points: In pre-infection memory, a portion of responding clones appeared, which suggested that cross-reactive memory joined. Contracting clones localized mainly to CM and EM when CD4+ and mainly to EMRA when CD8+.

Germline V CDR1 and CDR2: LGHDT, YNNKEL (reference sequence). Trimming removed 4 bases at V and 6 bases at J, with 13 bases between. This CDR3 is 14 amino acids long. TCRdb used MiXCR to reprocess the 5' RACE reads, holding one entry per CDR3 protein. The sample consists of roughly 130,000 distinct CDR3 sequences, about a sixth of them appearing once. The receptor's source is a man aged 18 to 35 who had mild COVID-19 (a few samples of this study predate the infection). Cell type and time point are not known. V gene TRBV3-1 combines with J gene TRBJ2-4, with a tentative D call TRBD1 (6 bases). The sequenced material came from PBMCs or a T cell subset sorted from them (not recorded which). Here the CDR3 DNA reads TGTGCCAGCAGCCCCACAGGGACGGGAAACATTCAGTACTTC. Its translation: CASSPTGTGNIQYF.